Included here is one T cell receptor (beta chain) sequence, with context. The CDR3 length is 14 residues. Trimming left V 3 bases short and J 7 bases short, with 15 bases between. Germline loops: CDR1 LGHNT, CDR2 FRNRAP. This sample was included in a study of blood T cell repertoires in COVID-19. About the study: PBMCs, B-cell-depleted T cells, or T cells were the source of the cDNA or gDNA that made up the material.

Clones were read by immunoSEQ multiplex PCR, and TCRdb kept only the in-frame ones, dropping some. The table records hundreds of thousands of clones, around four fifths of them present only once. Sequenced: peripheral blood. This receptor was taken from a man aged 80 or over with acute or convalescent COVID-19. The rearrangement joins TRBV12-5 to TRBJ1-2, with D perhaps TRBD1 (6 bases). DNA of the CDR3: TGTGCTAGTGGTTTTCTGACAGGAGTAGGTGGCTACACCTTC. Residues: CASGFLTGVGGYTF.